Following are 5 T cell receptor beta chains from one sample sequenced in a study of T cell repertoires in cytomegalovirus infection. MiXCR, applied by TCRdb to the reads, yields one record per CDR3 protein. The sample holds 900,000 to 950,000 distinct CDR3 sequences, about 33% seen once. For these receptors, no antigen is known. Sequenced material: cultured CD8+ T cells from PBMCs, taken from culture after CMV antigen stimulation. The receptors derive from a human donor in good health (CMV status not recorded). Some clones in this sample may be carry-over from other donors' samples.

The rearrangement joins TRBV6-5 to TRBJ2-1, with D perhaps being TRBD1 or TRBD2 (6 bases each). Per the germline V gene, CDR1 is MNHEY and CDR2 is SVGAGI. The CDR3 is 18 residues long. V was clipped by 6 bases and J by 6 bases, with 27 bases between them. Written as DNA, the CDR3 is TGTGCCAGCAGACAGCTTTTCCTGGGGCGGGACACCTCCAATGAGCAGTTCTTC. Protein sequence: CASRQLFLGRDTSNEQFF.

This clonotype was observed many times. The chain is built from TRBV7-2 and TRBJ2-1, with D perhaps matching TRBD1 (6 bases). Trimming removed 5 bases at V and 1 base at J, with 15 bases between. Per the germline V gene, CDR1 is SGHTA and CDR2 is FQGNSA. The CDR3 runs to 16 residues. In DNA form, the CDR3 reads TGTGCCAGCAGCCGTTATTCAGGGGAATCCTACAATGAGCAGTTCTTC. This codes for CASSRYSGESYNEQFF. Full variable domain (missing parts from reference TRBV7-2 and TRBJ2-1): GAGVSQSPSNKVTEKGKDVELRCDPISGHTALYWYRQSLGQGLEFLIYFQGNSAPDKSGLPSDRFSAERTGGSVSTLTIQRTQQEDSAVYLCASSRYSGESYNEQFFGPGTRLTVL.

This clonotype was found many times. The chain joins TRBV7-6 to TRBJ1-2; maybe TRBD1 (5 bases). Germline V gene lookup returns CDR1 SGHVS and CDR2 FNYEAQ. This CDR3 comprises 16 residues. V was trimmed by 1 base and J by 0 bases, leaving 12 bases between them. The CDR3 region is CASSLGGTEANYGYTF. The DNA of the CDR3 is TGTGCCAGCAGCTTAGGGGGCACGGAAGCTAACTATGGCTACACCTTC.

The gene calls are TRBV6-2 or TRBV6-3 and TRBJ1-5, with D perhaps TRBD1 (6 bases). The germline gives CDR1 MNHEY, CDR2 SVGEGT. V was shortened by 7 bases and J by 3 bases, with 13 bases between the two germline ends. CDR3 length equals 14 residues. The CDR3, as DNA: TGTGCCAGCAATCCCGACAGGACCAATCAGCCCCAGCATTTT. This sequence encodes CASNPDRTNQPQHF.

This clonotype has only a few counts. The CDR3 nucleotides read TGTGCCAGCACCCCACGAGGGACGTGGAACACCGGGGAGCTGTTTTTT. It encodes CASTPRGTWNTGELFF. This chain links TRBV6-2 or TRBV6-3 with TRBJ2-2; D might be TRBD1 or TRBD2, each matching 5 bases. CDR3 length equals 16 residues. V dropped 7 bases and J dropped 1 base, with 16 bases sitting between them. Germline-derived CDR1 and CDR2 are MNHEY and SVGEGT.